This record looks at one TCR beta chain sequence and its context. This clone has at least ten counts. Its antigen is still unknown. No qualities accompany the bases; no much larger clone lies one base away. The donors were healthy, HIV-negative adults with no recently reported acute infections or vaccinations. Every donor was a Caucasian adult residing in Nashville, Tennessee, USA. Magnetic negative selection was used to enrich CD4+ T cells, after which naive cells were positively selected on CD45RA and the negative fraction became the memory subset. Blood was collected by leukapheresis, and PBMCs were isolated by Ficoll-Histopaque density gradient centrifugation and then cryopreserved in liquid nitrogen vapor phase. Purity and quantity of every magnetically sorted T cell population were checked by analytical flow cytometry. From each sorted fraction, genomic DNA was isolated and quantified by UV absorbance on a Nanodrop 2000c.

This entry comes from a study of shared clonotypes between healthy human individuals (dated by TCRdb to the early 2020s). In the study overall: The cohort comprised a couple of women and a few men aged 18 to 49 years. Between about 0.85 and 10 billion PBMCs per donor were obtained by leukapheresis. Different laboratories and diverse techniques were used to prepare libraries and sequence TCR repertoires, to increase sequencing depth and limit assay-specific biases. For each donor, three plates each were used for CD4 naive and CD4 memory, two plates were used for CD8 naive, and one plate was used for CD8 memory. Blood TCR repertoires of roughly five healthy adults were deeply sequenced to estimate repertoire size and the extent of clonotype sharing between individuals.

Including the terminal cysteine and phenylalanine, the CDR3 comprises 17 residues. Kept here is only the CDR3 DNA, which spans 51 bases and is read in frame from base 1. The V and J ends are trimmed by 0 bases and 3 bases, leaving 16 bases between them. CDR1 SGDLS and CDR2 YYNGEE were looked up in the germline V gene. TCR CDR3 regions were amplified from genomic DNA by multiplex PCR using the deep immunoSEQ assay. For each cell subset, the extracted genomic DNA was distributed evenly across all wells of several immunoSEQ 96-well plates, and each plate served as one replicate. Each replicate PCR for sorted subsets received 150 to 250 ng genomic DNA, equal to 30,000 or so T cell genomes. Purified libraries were measured with a Qubit 3.0 fluorometer, size-checked on a Bioanalyzer 2100, and measured again with the KAPA Library Quantification kit. Every immunoSEQ 96-well plate was sequenced on a separate single-read 150-cycle Illumina NextSeq 550 flow cell. The original pipeline was this. Because the immunoSEQ output included only junctional sequences and no quality scores, the filtering could not be the same as the filtering used for full-length reads. Sequences were annotated with PyIR, a Python wrapper for IgBLAST v1.9, and V/J genes and CDR3 were assigned using IMGT germline references. Reads were filtered out if the reads had weak V/J assignments (E-value above 1e-6), no CDR3, stop codons, out-of-frame junctions, or ambiguous translated residues. V3J clonotypes were defined as sequences sharing the same inferred V gene, J gene, and CDR3 amino acid sequence. Percentage overlap between repertoires was computed as shared unique clonotypes divided by the size of the smaller repertoire. Richness of each repertoire was evaluated using RTK rarefaction, the Chao1 estimator, and Recon v2.1 estimates of unobserved clonotypes. Generation probabilities for all TCRbeta clonotypes obtained by the gDNA method from a handful of donors were computed using OLGA. Entries here come from immuneACCESS through TCRdb and include only in-frame sequences with V and J called. Some clones fail to appear in such tables; in the studies checked, an unresolved V gene covers under half of the shortfall, and the cause of the remainder is unknown. The D gene and trimming were derived from the DNA, and the V and J assignments and clone size from that table. Counted in this sample were about 990,000 clones; 78% of them appeared once. The ten largest clones represent 0.61% of the sample.

The research as a whole found: The genetic and exposure-history diversity represented was limited by the small number of donors. Sampling was restricted to blood, and TCR repertoires in tissues likely differ from the TCR repertoires found in blood. Naive subsets generally had larger estimated clonotype richness than memory subsets. Approximately 5% of naive CD4, 3.5% of naive CD8, roughly 2.5% of memory CD4, and around 0.42% of memory CD8 clonotypes were shared across several donors. Rarefaction of sorted-subset datasets indicated incomplete sequencing despite the large sequencing depth. Compared with non-shared clonotypes, clonotypes shared by all four sorted-subset donors had higher generation probabilities. Based on pairwise subsampling, the degree of clonotype sharing among donors was expected to be affected by sequencing depth.

This chain joins TRBV9 to TRBJ1-3, with TRBD1 tentatively as D gene (5 bases match). The receptor's source is a man between 18 and 29 years old in good health. Some clones in this sample may be carry-over from other donors' samples. Sequencing used memory CD4+ T cells from PBMCs. Reading the label with the study, this specimen's cell subset or site is: CD45RA-negative fraction. For the CDR3, the sequence is CASSVAPLSGYGNTIYF. The base sequence is TGTGCCAGCAGCGTAGCACCCCTTTCAGGGTATGGAAACACCATATATTTT. The full variable domain, with segments outside the CDR3 supplied by the reference TRBV9 and TRBJ1-3 proteins, appears as DSGVTQTPKHLITATGQRVTLRCSPRSGDLSVYWYQQSLDQGLQFLIQYYNGEERAKGNILERFSAQQFPDLHSELNLSSLELGDSALYFCASSVAPLSGYGNTIYFGEGSWLTVV.